What follows are 28 T cell receptor beta chains derived from one specimen sequenced in a study of blood T cell repertoires in COVID-19. Sequencing was performed with immunoSEQ multiplex PCR; in TCRdb, only in-frame clones are kept and a portion is missing. Of 160,000 or so clones listed, roughly 80% are singletons. The sequenced material came from PBMCs or T cells enriched from blood (not recorded which). The source is a woman aged 60-70 years who had recovered from COVID-19.

The chain joins TRBV3-1 (or the pseudogene TRBV3-2) to TRBJ2-3, with D possibly being TRBD2 (5 bases). This CDR3 comprises 12 residues. Germline V gene lookup returns CDR1 LGHDT and CDR2 YNNKEL (reference sequence). V lost 4 bases and J lost 5, with 7 bases in between. The CDR3: CASSRGGDTQYF. CDR3 sequence (DNA): TGTGCCAGCAGCCGAGGAGGAGATACGCAGTATTTT.

The V and J genes are TRBV27 and TRBJ2-5; a weak D match, TRBD1 (5 bases). The V end was cut by 1 base, the J end by 2 bases, with 8 bases between. The CDR3 has 14 amino acids. The germline CDR1 and CDR2 sequences are MNHEY and SMNVEV (reference sequence). The DNA for the CDR3 is TGTGCCAGCAGTTTATGGCAGGGACAAGAGACCCAGTACTTC. Its translation is CASSLWQGQETQYF.

This sequence joins TRBV5-1 and TRBJ1-1; no clear D. V shed 4 bases and J shed 4 bases, with 17 bases lying between them. This CDR3 contains 15 residues. Germline loops: CDR1 SGHRS, CDR2 YFSETQ. CDR3 loop: CASSPDPSGSTEAFF. CDR3 bases: TGCGCCAGCAGCCCCGACCCCTCCGGGAGCACTGAAGCTTTCTTT.

Concerning this clone itself: Germline is not matched at one junction end, which may reflect a read error. The V and J genes are TRBV4-1 and TRBJ2-3; tentatively, D is TRBD1 or TRBD2 (5 bases each). Per germline, CDR1 MGHRA and CDR2 YSYEKL. The CDR3 is made up of 15 amino acids. CDR3 loop: CASSQAAGRTDTQYF. The CDR3 coding sequence is TGCGCCAGCAGTCAAGCGGCAGGGCGGACAGATACGCAGTATTTT.

This clone was detected a few times. The CDR3: CASSQTGVSGNTIYF. CDR3 in DNA: TGTGCCAGCTCACAGACAGGGGTATCTGGAAACACCATATATTTT. The rearrangement joins TRBV18 to TRBJ1-3, with 8 bases identical to TRBD1. Germline CDR1 KGHSH, CDR2 LQKENI. The CDR3 contains 15 residues. After removal of 4 bases from V and 1 base from J, the junction contained 3 bases not matched to a gene. Filled out from reference TRBV18 and TRBJ1-3, the complete variable domain reads NAGVMQNPRHLVRRRGQEARLRCSPMKGHSHVYWYRQLPEEGLKFMVYLQKENIIDESGMPKERFSAEFPKEGPSILRIQQVVRGDSAAYFCASSQTGVSGNTIYFGEGSWLTVV.

V and J are TRBV11-1 and TRBJ2-7; 8 bases are shared with TRBD2. The germline CDR1 and CDR2 sequences are SGHAT and FQDESV (reference sequence). The CDR3 contains 14 residues. The V segment lost 5 bases and the J segment 2 bases; nucleotides outside the gene matches: 5. Written as DNA, the CDR3 is TGTGCCAGCAGCCGAGCGGGGGTTGCCTACGAGCAGTACTTC. The encoded protein is CASSRAGVAYEQYF.

This clone has just one count. This chain links TRBV7-3 with TRBJ2-2, with D maybe TRBD2 (6 bases). Between the trimmed V and J ends, which lost 4 bases and 5 bases, there was a span of 8 bases. From germline, CDR1 is SGHTA and CDR2 FQGTGA. This CDR3 region has 13 residues. CDR3: CASSYGGTGELFF. The CDR3 region has the DNA TGTGCCAGCAGCTACGGGGGTACCGGGGAGCTGTTTTTT. Full variable domain (missing parts from reference TRBV7-3 and TRBJ2-2): GAGVSQTPSNKVTEKGKYVELRCDPISGHTALYWYRQSLGQGPEFLIYFQGTGAADDSGLPNDRFFAVRPEGSVSTLKIQRTERGDSAVYLCASSYGGTGELFFGEGSRLTVL.

CDR3 loop: CASSRGGTALYGYTF. For the CDR3, the DNA is TGTGCCAGCAGCCGCGGCGGGACAGCTCTATATGGCTACACCTTC. The chain joins TRBV6-2 or TRBV6-3 to TRBJ1-2; the match to TRBD1 covers 7 bases. V gave up 6 bases and J gave up 5 bases; unmatched junction bases: 12. CDR3 length: 15 amino acids. Looked up from germline, CDR1 is MNHEY and CDR2 is SVGEGT.

The chain recombines TRBV5-4 with TRBJ1-2, with a weak D call TRBD1 (6 bases). With 0 bases removed from V and 4 bases from J, the gap between germline ends came to 13 bases. Germline assignment: CDR1 SGHNT and CDR2 YYREEE (reference sequence). This CDR3 is built from 15 residues. CDR3: CASSLVAGVGYGYTF. Written as DNA, the CDR3 is TGTGCCAGCAGCTTGGTGGCAGGGGTAGGCTATGGCTACACCTTC.

The rearrangement uses TRBV3-1 (or the pseudogene TRBV3-2) and TRBJ2-7, with D tentatively TRBD2 (5 bases). Trimming stripped 3 bases from V and 1 base from J, with 7 bases between. The germline gives CDR1 LGHDT, CDR2 YNNKEL (reference sequence). The CDR3 loop spans 13 amino acids. CDR3 bases: TGTGCCAGCAGCCACGGGGAATCCTACGAGCAGTACTTC. Residues: CASSHGESYEQYF.

J is TRBJ2-3 and V is TRBV3-1 (or the pseudogene TRBV3-2), with D possibly being TRBD2 (6 bases). Trimming left V 4 bases short and J 4 bases short, with 9 bases between. The germline V gene encodes CDR1 LGHDT and CDR2 YNNKEL (reference sequence). The CDR3 spans 13 residues. The CDR3 is CASSPLASDTQYF. The CDR3 DNA reads TGTGCCAGCAGCCCGCTAGCGTCAGATACGCAGTATTTT.

The chain links TRBV2 to TRBJ1-5; a weak D match, TRBD1 (5 bases). The CDR3 sequence is 11 residues long. Germline CDR1 is SNHLY and CDR2 is FYNNEI. V shed 4 bases and J shed 12 bases, with 10 bases lying between them. CDR3 nucleotides: TGTGCCAGCAGTGGACAGAGAAACCAGCATTTT. It yields the protein CASSGQRNQHF.

This chain joins TRBV19 and TRBJ1-5, with D uncertain. The ends were cut back, 1 base at V and 6 bases at J, with 10 bases in the middle. CDR3 length: 14 residues. Germline CDR1 LNHDA, CDR2 SQIVND (reference sequence). The CDR3 region has the DNA TGTGCCAGTAGTATAGGAGGGCCTGGTCAGCCCCAGCATTTT. Protein sequence: CASSIGGPGQPQHF.

This chain uses TRBV19 with TRBJ1-5, with D uncertain. The germline V gene encodes CDR1 LNHDA and CDR2 SQIVND (reference sequence). V lost 6 bases and J 4 bases, leaving 10 bases between the germline ends. The CDR3 extends over 13 amino acids. CDR3 protein: CASSLVANQPQHF. The CDR3 DNA sequence: TGTGCCAGTAGCTTGGTAGCTAATCAGCCCCAGCATTTT.

The J gene is TRBJ1-3, the V gene TRBV7-9; D not resolved. Between the trimmed V and J ends, which lost 8 bases and 2 bases, there was a span of 16 bases. This CDR3 is 15 amino acids long. Germline CDR1 reads SEHNR; CDR2 reads FQNEAQ (reference sequence). The CDR3 DNA reads TGTGCCAGCTCCAGCGTCATGATCCCTGGAAACACCATATATTTT. It encodes CASSSVMIPGNTIYF.

The V gene is TRBV5-1, the J gene TRBJ2-1; 7 nucleotides align to TRBD2. Germline CDR1 reads SGHRS; CDR2 reads YFSETQ. Trimming removed 2 bases from V and 6 bases from J; junction bases left unmatched: 8. This CDR3 spans 15 amino acids. CDR3 nucleotides: TGCGCCAGCAGCTTAGCGGGGCGGTTCGGCAATGAGCAGTTCTTC. Its protein is CASSLAGRFGNEQFF.

The chain recombines TRBV24-1 with TRBJ1-2; D is possibly TRBD1 (6 bases). This CDR3 region has 15 residues. V lost 4 bases, J lost 5 bases, and 16 bases lay in between. The germline V gene encodes CDR1 KGHDR and CDR2 SFDVKD. CDR3 bases: TGTGCCACCAGTGACCCTCGGACAGATTGGTATGGCTACACCTTC. Its protein product is CATSDPRTDWYGYTF.

This chain connects TRBV13 to TRBJ1-1; perhaps TRBD1 as D (5 bases). This CDR3 has 13 residues. The germline V gene encodes CDR1 PRHDT and CDR2 FYEKMQ (reference sequence). The germline V and J ends were trimmed by 6 bases and 1 base, with 9 bases remaining between them. Here the CDR3 reads CASRPTGNTEAFF. The CDR3 DNA is TGTGCCAGCAGACCAACAGGGAACACTGAAGCTTTCTTT.

Comment on this clone: At one boundary the junction diverges from the germline segment, which might be a read error. The chain joins TRBV9 to TRBJ2-1, with TRBD2 identical over 12 bases. The CDR3 is 15 residues long. Germline V CDR1 and CDR2: SGDLS, YYNGEE. CDR3 loop: CASSVEAGLAGKRLF. CDR3 nucleotide sequence: TGTGCCAGCAGCGTAGAGGCCGGACTAGCGGGGAAGCGGCTCTTC.

This rearrangement joins TRBV27 to TRBJ1-2; 9 positions match TRBD1. Germline CDR1 is MNHEY and CDR2 is SMNVEV (reference sequence). V lost 3 bases to trimming and J lost 4 bases; unmatched junction nucleotides: 12. The CDR3 length is 17 residues. The CDR3 DNA reads TGTGCCAGCAGTTTCCTGAACCCCGGGACAGGGAGCTATGGCTACACCTTC. Amino acids: CASSFLNPGTGSYGYTF.

This rearrangement joins TRBV4-1 to TRBJ2-1; D possibly corresponds to TRBD2 (5 bases). V lost 4 bases to trimming and J lost 4 bases, with 14 bases between them. The CDR3 runs 15 residues. Germline V gives CDR1 MGHRA, CDR2 YSYEKL. The CDR3 nucleotides read TGCGCCAGCAGCCTAGTAAGCGGATCTTACAATGAGCAGTTCTTC. Protein sequence: CASSLVSGSYNEQFF.

The chain couples TRBV6-2 or TRBV6-3 to TRBJ2-7; the match to TRBD2 covers 10 bases. The germline V gene encodes CDR1 MNHEY and CDR2 SVGEGT. The CDR3 has 18 residues. J was trimmed by 3 bases and V by 5 bases; bases with no gene match: 16. The CDR3 is CASSHARGPSGGGYEQYF. The CDR3 DNA reads as TGTGCCAGCAGTCACGCCCGAGGTCCTAGCGGGGGAGGCTACGAGCAGTACTTC.

This chain links TRBV24-1 with TRBJ2-6, with no clear D. V gave up 7 bases and J gave up 4 bases, with 10 bases separating them. There are 14 residues in the CDR3. The germline V gene encodes CDR1 KGHDR and CDR2 SFDVKD. The CDR3 nucleotides are TGTGCCACCAGCTCTAGTGGGGGGGCCAACGTCCTGACTTTC. Protein: CATSSSGGANVLTF.

This sequence joins TRBV2 and TRBJ2-1; D is unclear. Germline V CDR1 and CDR2: SNHLY, FYNNEI. CDR3 size: 11 residues. V gave up 6 bases and J gave up 5 bases, with 5 bases separating them. As DNA, the CDR3 is TGTGCCAGCAGCCCGGACAATGAGCAGTTCTTC. This encodes CASSPDNEQFF. Complete variable domain (other parts from reference TRBV2 and TRBJ2-1): EPEVTQTPSHQVTQMGQEVILRCVPISNHLYFYWYRQILGQKVEFLVSFYNNEISEKSEIFDDQFSVERPDGSNFTLKIRSTKLEDSAMYFCASSPDNEQFFGPGTRLTVL.

This chain links TRBV7-2 with TRBJ2-7; D is ambiguous. Per germline, CDR1 SGHTA and CDR2 FQGNSA. V lost 4 bases to trimming and J lost 0 bases, with 4 bases between them. This CDR3 region has 12 residues. CDR3 amino acids: CASSSSSYEQYF. The DNA for the CDR3 is TGTGCCAGCAGCTCCAGCTCCTACGAGCAGTACTTC. The whole variable domain, filled in from reference TRBV7-2 and TRBJ2-7, reads GAGVSQSPSNKVTEKGKDVELRCDPISGHTALYWYRQSLGQGLEFLIYFQGNSAPDKSGLPSDRFSAERTGGSVSTLTIQRTQQEDSAVYLCASSSSSYEQYFGPGTRLTVT.

The chain joins TRBV29-1 to TRBJ1-2; TRBD1 aligns across 9 bases. This CDR3 is 13 amino acids long. Looked up from germline, CDR1 is SQVTM and CDR2 is ANQGSEA. V lost 8 bases to trimming and J lost 4 bases; unmatched junction nucleotides: 8. The CDR3 DNA reads TGCAGCCTCCCCACAGGGGGCAGCTATGGCTACACCTTC. It is translated as CSLPTGGSYGYTF.

This chain joins TRBV27 and TRBJ1-1; D might be TRBD1 (6 bases). Deletions cut 5 bases from V and 3 bases from J, with 16 bases between. The CDR3 has 15 residues. Germline V gene data show CDR1 as MNHEY and CDR2 as SMNVEV (reference sequence). CDR3 coding DNA: TGTGCCAGCAGTCCAGGAACAGGGAGGGACACTGAAGCTTTCTTT. Residues: CASSPGTGRDTEAFF.

This chain links TRBV30 with TRBJ1-2; maybe TRBD1 (5 bases). Deletions cut 2 bases from V and 1 base from J, with 20 bases between. The CDR3 extends over 17 amino acids. CDR1 GTSNPN and CDR2 SVGIG come from the germline V gene (reference sequence). This chain's CDR3 is CAWSIISRQISNYGYTF. The CDR3 bases are TGTGCCTGGAGTATAATATCCCGACAGATCAGTAACTATGGCTACACCTTC.